The source of this T cell receptor (beta chain) is a study of CD8 T cells in ankylosing spondylitis. Study-wide results and caveats: Fewer than ten highly homologous variants made up a TCR beta motif that seemed to typify ankylosing spondylitis blood.

Germline V gives CDR1 MNHEY, CDR2 SMNVEV (reference sequence). The CDR3 is made up of 14 amino acids. V shed 2 bases and J 8 bases; nucleotides not matched to a gene: 6. TCRdb passed the 5' RACE reads through MiXCR, listing each CDR3 protein once. This table holds 100,000 to 150,000 distinct CDR3 sequences, more than 15% found once. This clonotype was picked up a small number of times. Its target is unknown. The sequencing sample was made of blood, either unsorted or a sorted T cell fraction (not recorded which). The rearrangement uses TRBV27 and TRBJ2-1, with 7 bases aligning to TRBD1. This sequence originates from a male donor with ankylosing spondylitis. The CDR3 DNA reads TGTGCCAGCAGTTTACGAGGGGGCGTCGATGAGCAGTTCTTC. Its protein is CASSLRGGVDEQFF.